This T cell receptor beta chain was recovered during a study of glioma-infiltrating T cells. General study findings and limits: Very few CDR3 sequences were shared between tissue and blood.

Regarding this clonotype: Its specificity is not known. A much larger clonotype is one base distant, so this may be a read error.

TCR alpha and beta CDR3 regions were amplified from RNA using iRepertoire nested multiplex PCR. TCRdb re-derived calls from the multiplex PCR reads in MiXCR, one entry per CDR3 protein. Here the sample spans 100,000 to 150,000 distinct CDR3 sequences, more than 20% being singletons. The CDR3 extends over 17 amino acids. Germline V CDR1 and CDR2: MNHEY, SVGEGT. The material sequenced was glioma tissue, nonneoplastic brain tissue, or PBMCs (not recorded which). The receptor comes from a human donor with low-grade glioma or glioblastoma, undergoing nonglioma brain surgery, or in good health (not recorded which). V and J are TRBV6-2 or TRBV6-3 and TRBJ2-1, with 9 bases that match TRBD2. The DNA of the CDR3 is TGTGCCAGCAGTTCCTCTAGCGGGAAGAGCTCCTACAATGAGAAGTTCTTC. This encodes CASSSSSGKSSYNEKFF.